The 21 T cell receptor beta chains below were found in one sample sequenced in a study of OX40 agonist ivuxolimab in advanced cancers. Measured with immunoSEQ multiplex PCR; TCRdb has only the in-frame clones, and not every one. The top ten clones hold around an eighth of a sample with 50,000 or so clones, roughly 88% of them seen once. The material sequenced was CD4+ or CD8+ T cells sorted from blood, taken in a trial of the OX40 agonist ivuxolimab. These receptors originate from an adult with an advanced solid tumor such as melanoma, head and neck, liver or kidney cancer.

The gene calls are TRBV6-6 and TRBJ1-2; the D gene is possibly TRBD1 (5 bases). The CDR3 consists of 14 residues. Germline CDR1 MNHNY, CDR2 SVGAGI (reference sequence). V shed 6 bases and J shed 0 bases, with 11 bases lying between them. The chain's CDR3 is CASSLTTANYGYTF. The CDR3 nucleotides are TGTGCCAGCAGCCTAACGACAGCTAACTATGGCTACACCTTC.

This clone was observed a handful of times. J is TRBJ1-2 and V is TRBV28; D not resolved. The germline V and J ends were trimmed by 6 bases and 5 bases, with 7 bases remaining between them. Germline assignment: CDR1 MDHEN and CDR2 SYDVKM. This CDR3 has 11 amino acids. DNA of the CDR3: TGTGCCAGCAGCTTCCAATATGGCTACACCTTC. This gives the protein CASSFQYGYTF.

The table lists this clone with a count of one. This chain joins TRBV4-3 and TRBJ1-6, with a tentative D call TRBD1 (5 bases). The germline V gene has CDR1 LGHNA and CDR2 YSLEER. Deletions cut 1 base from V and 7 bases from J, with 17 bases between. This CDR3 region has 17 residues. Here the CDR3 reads CASSQGPSGVENSPLHF. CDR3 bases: TGCGCCAGCAGCCAAGGCCCCTCGGGGGTTGAGAATTCACCCCTCCACTTT.

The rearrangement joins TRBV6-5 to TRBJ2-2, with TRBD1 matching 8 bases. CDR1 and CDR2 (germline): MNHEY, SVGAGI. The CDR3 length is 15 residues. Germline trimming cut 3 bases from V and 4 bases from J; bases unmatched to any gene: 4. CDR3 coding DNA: TGTGCCAGCAGTTATCAGGGGGCGGGCACCGGGGAGCTGTTTTTT. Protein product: CASSYQGAGTGELFF.

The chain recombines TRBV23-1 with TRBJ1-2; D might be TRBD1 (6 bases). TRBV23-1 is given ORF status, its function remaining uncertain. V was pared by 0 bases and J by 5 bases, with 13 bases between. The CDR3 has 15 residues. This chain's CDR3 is CASSQSKQGPYGYTF. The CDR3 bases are TGCGCCAGCAGTCAATCGAAGCAGGGGCCTTATGGCTACACCTTC.

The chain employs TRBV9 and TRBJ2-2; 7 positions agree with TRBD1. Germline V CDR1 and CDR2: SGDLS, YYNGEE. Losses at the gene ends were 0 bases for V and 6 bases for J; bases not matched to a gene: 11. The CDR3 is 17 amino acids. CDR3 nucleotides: TGTGCCAGCAGCGTAGCTCCGACAGGGAGCCTGGCCGGGGAGCTGTTTTTT. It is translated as CASSVAPTGSLAGELFF.

CDR3 DNA sequence: TGTGCCAGCAGCCTTGGGGAGCGGGGACAATTCTTC. This codes for CASSLGERGQFF. The V gene is TRBV2, the J gene TRBJ2-1, with a tentative D call TRBD2 (7 bases). Trimming pared 6 bases from V and 16 bases from J, leaving 19 bases between. Germline CDR1 is SNHLY and CDR2 is FYNNEI. The length of the CDR3 is 12 residues.

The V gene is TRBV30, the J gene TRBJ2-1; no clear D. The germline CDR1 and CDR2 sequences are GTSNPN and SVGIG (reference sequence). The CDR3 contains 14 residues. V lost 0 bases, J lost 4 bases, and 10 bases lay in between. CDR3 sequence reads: CAWSVPGGYNEQFF. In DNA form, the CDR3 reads TGTGCCTGGAGTGTACCCGGCGGATACAATGAGCAGTTCTTC.

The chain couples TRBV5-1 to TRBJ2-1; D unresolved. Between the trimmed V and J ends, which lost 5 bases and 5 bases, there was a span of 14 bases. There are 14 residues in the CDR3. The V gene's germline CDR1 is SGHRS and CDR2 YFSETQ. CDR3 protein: CASRFRDNHNEQFF. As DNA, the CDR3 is TGCGCCAGCAGGTTTAGAGACAACCACAATGAGCAGTTCTTC.

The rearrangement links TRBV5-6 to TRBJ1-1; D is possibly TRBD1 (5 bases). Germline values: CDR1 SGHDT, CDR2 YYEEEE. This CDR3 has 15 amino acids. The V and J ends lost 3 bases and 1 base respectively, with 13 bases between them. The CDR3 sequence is CASSSTTGGNTEAFF. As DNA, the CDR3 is TGTGCCAGCAGCTCTACCACAGGTGGGAACACTGAAGCTTTCTTT.

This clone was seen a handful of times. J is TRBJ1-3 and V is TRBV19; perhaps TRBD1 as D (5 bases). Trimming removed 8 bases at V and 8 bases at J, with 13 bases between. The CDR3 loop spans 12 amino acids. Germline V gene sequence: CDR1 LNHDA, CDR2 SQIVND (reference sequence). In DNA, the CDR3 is TGTGCCAGTTGCAGGGAGGAGGACACCATATATTTT. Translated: CASCREEDTIYF. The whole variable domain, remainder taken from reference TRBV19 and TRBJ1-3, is DGGITQSPKYLFRKEGQNVTLSCEQNLNHDAMYWYRQDPGQGLRLIYYSQIVNDFQKGDIAEGYSVSREKKESFPLTVTSAQKNPTAFYLCASCREEDTIYFGEGSWLTVV.

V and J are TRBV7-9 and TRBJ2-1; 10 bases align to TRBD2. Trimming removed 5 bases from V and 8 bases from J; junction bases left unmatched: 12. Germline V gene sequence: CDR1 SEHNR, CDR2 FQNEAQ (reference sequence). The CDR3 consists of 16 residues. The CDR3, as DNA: TGTGCCAGCAGCGCTCGGGAAAGCGGGAGGGGGGATGAGCAGTTCTTC. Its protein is CASSARESGRGDEQFF.

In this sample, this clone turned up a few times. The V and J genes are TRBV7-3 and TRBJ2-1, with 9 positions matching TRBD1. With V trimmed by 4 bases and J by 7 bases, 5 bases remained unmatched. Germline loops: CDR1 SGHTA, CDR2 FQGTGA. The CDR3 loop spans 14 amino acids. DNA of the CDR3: TGTGCCAGCAGCTCGGGACAGGGCTTTAATGAGCAGTTCTTC. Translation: CASSSGQGFNEQFF.

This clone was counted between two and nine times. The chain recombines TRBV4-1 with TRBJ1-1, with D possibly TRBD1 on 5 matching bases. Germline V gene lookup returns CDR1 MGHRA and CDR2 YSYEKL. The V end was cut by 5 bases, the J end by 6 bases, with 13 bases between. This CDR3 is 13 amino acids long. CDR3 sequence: CASSSLDTAEAFF. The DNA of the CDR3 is TGCGCCAGCAGCTCCCTGGACACTGCTGAAGCTTTCTTT.

CDR3 region: CASSDQPRKDTQYF. DNA of the CDR3: TGTGCCAGCAGTGACCAACCTCGTAAGGATACGCAGTATTTT. The chain carries TRBV6-1 and TRBJ2-3, with D hard to call. Trimming removed 3 bases from V and 6 bases from J, with 13 bases in between. CDR3 length: 14 amino acids. CDR1 and CDR2 from the germline V gene are MNHNS and SASEGT.

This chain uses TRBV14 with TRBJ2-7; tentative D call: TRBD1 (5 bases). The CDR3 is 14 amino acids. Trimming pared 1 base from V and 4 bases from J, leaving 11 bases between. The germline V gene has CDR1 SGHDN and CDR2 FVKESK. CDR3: CASSQGQGAYEQYF. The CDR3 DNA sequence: TGTGCCAGCAGCCAAGGCCAAGGGGCGTACGAGCAGTACTTC.

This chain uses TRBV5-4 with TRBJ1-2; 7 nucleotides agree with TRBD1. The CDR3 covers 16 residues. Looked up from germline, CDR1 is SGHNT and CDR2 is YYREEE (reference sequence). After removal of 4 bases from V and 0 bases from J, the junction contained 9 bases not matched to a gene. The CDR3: CASSNPGTEANYGYTF. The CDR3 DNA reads TGTGCCAGCAGCAACCCCGGGACAGAAGCTAACTATGGCTACACCTTC.

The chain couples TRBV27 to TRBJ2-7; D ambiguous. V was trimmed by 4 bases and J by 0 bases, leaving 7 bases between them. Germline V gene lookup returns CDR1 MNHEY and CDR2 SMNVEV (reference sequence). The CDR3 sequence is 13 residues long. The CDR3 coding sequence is TGTGCCAGCAGTTCGGCGGACTCCTACGAGCAGTACTTC. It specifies CASSSADSYEQYF.

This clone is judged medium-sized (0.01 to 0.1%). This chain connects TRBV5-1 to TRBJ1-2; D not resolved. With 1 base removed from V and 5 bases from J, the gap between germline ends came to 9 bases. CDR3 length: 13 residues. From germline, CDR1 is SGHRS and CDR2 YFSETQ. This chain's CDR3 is CASSLTVGYGYTF. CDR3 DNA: TGCGCCAGCAGCTTGACCGTCGGTTATGGCTACACCTTC.

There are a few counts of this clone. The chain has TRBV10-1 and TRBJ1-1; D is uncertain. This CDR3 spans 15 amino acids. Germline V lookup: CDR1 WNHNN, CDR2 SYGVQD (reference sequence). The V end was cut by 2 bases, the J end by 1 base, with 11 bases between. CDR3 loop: CASSETGFGNTEAFF. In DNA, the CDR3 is TGCGCCAGCAGTGAGACGGGTTTTGGGAACACTGAAGCTTTCTTT.

The CDR3 DNA sequence: TGTGCCAGCAGTTTCAGGGGGCGCACCGGGGAGCTGTTTTTT. Amino acids: CASSFRGRTGELFF. The genes are TRBV28 and TRBJ2-2, with 8 bases fitting TRBD1. The trim removed 3 bases at V and 4 bases at J, leaving 1 base unmatched. The CDR3 length is 14 residues. CDR1 is MDHEN, CDR2 SYDVKM, per germline.